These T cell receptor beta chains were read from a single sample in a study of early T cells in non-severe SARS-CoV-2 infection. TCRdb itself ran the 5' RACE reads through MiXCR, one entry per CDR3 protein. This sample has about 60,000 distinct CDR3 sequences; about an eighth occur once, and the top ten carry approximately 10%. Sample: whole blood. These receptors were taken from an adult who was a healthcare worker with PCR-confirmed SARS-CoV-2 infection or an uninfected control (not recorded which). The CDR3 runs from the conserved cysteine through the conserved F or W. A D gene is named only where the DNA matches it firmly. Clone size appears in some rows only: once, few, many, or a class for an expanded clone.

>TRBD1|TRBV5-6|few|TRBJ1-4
CASSPRDRGGEKLFF
TGTGCCAGCAGCCCAAGGGACAGGGGAGGAGAAAAACTGTTTTTT
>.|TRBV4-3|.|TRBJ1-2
CASSQDVGGYYGYTF
TGCGCCAGCAGCCAAGATGTCGGGGGCTACTATGGCTACACCTTC
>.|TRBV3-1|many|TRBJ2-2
CASRGPESTGELFF
TGTGCCAGTCGGGGGCCCGAGAGCACCGGGGAGCTGTTTTTT
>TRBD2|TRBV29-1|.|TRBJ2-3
CSVTKRGASTDTQYF
TGCAGCGTAACGAAGCGGGGGGCGAGCACAGATACGCAGTATTTT
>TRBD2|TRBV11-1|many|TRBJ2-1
CASSLIIAGVEQFF
TGTGCCAGCAGCTTAATAATAGCGGGAGTTGAGCAGTTCTTC
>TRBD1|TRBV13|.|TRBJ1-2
CASSLTGTGYTF
TGTGCCAGCAGCTTGACAGGGACCGGCTACACCTTC
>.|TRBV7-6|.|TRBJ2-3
CASSSRIGGDTQYF
TGTGCCAGCAGCTCAAGGATAGGGGGGGATACGCAGTATTTT
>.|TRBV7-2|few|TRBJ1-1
CASSSSGTEAFF
TGTGCCAGCAGCTCCAGTGGGACTGAAGCTTTCTTT
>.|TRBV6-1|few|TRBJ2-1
CASSRGGDEQFF
TGTGCCAGCAGCAGGGGGGGTGATGAGCAGTTCTTC
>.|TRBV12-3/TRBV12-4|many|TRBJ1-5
CASSRNRWETQHF
TGTGCCAGCAGCCGAAATAGATGGGAGACCCAGCATTTT
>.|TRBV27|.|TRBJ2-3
CASSGSPGHSTDTQYF
TGTGCCAGCAGTGGCTCCCCGGGACATAGCACAGATACGCAGTATTTT
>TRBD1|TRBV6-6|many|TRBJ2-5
CASRRLPGQSQETQYF
TGTGCCAGCAGGCGACTCCCGGGACAGAGCCAAGAGACCCAGTACTTC
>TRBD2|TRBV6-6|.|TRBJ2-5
CASSYPRTSGVPSKETQYF
TGTGCCAGCAGTTACCCACGGACTAGCGGGGTTCCATCCAAAGAGACCCAGTACTTC